The 4 T cell receptor beta chains given below trace back to one sample, sequenced in a study of response to subunit inactivated influenza vaccine (dated by TCRdb to between 2017 and 2018). Libraries came from RT-PCR. Sequencing took place on an Illumina HiSeq 2500. In-frame beta chains were kept once TCRdb had trimmed the public reads at Q25 with fastp and called clones with MiXCR. Rows are unified per CDR3 protein, each entry keeping the most common DNA and genes. This sample lists 530,000 or so distinct CDR3 sequences; about 25% were detected once. The ten largest account for approximately 2% of the sample. Sample: CD4+ T cells sorted from PBMCs, taken about 5 days after vaccination. The receptor source for this set is a man aged 50 or older who received an inactivated influenza vaccine. Donor details come from another sample of the same person, matched by shared clones.

The chain recombines TRBV12-3 or TRBV12-4 with TRBJ2-1, with TRBD2 as a possible D gene (6 bases). CDR3 size: 12 residues. Trimming pared 8 bases from V and 13 bases from J, leaving 18 bases between. CDR3 in amino acids: CASGGSVSGQFF. The CDR3 DNA follows: TGTGCCAGCGGGGGGTCGGTAAGCGGTCAGTTCTTC.

The rearrangement joins TRBV7-2 to TRBJ2-3; 8 positions match TRBD2. The CDR3 consists of 16 residues. Germline loops: CDR1 SGHTA, CDR2 FQGNSA. J was trimmed by 8 bases and V by 5 bases; bases with no gene match: 15. Written as DNA, the CDR3 is TGTGCCAGCAGCCCTGGGACTAGTGGGGCCCACGGTACGCAGTATTTT. Protein product: CASSPGTSGAHGTQYF.

This clonotype was recorded a few times. This chain joins TRBV12-3 or TRBV12-4 and TRBJ2-1, with 9 bases identical to TRBD2. J was trimmed by 4 bases and V by 5 bases; bases with no gene match: 9. The CDR3 extends over 16 amino acids. The CDR3 loop is CASSPLRLAVYNEQFF. The CDR3 DNA is TGTGCCAGCAGTCCCCTTCGACTAGCGGTGTACAATGAGCAGTTCTTC.

The chain joins TRBV20-1 to TRBJ2-7, with D unresolved. The CDR3 consists of 13 residues. V was trimmed by 5 bases and J by 0 bases, leaving 11 bases between them. CDR1 DFQATT and CDR2 SNEGSKA come from the germline V gene (reference sequence). CDR3 in amino acids: CSAPGPSSYEQYF. The CDR3 DNA reads as TGCAGTGCTCCGGGCCCGAGCTCCTACGAGCAGTACTTC.